This T cell receptor beta chain was captured in a study of Ad26.COV2.S vaccination and SARS-CoV-2 variants. Study in general: In the study, Ad26.COV2.S was injected intramuscularly once, or twice 56 days apart.

Treatment of the sample: about 20 received Ad26.COV2.S at low or high dose, single or two shots; about 5 received placebo; per-sample allocation not given. Sampling was performed 63 days after the first vaccine or placebo injection. Only in-frame clones appear in the TCRdb table, and some are missing; sequencing was by immunoSEQ multiplex PCR. The sample records roughly 380,000 clones, around 83% being singletons. V lost 3 bases and J lost 0; bases outside the gene matches: 4. Germline assignment: CDR1 LNHDA and CDR2 SQIVND (reference sequence). The CDR3 covers 15 residues. Sequences were derived from peripheral blood, sampled in a trial of Ad26.COV2.S vaccine versus placebo. The sequence was obtained from a person between 18 and 59 years old who received the Ad26.COV2.S COVID-19 vaccine or a placebo. The rearrangement links TRBV19 to TRBJ2-7; TRBD1 agrees at 8 bases. For the CDR3, the DNA is TGTGCCAGTAGTATTGACAGGGGACGCTCCTACGAGCAGTACTTC. Translation: CASSIDRGRSYEQYF.